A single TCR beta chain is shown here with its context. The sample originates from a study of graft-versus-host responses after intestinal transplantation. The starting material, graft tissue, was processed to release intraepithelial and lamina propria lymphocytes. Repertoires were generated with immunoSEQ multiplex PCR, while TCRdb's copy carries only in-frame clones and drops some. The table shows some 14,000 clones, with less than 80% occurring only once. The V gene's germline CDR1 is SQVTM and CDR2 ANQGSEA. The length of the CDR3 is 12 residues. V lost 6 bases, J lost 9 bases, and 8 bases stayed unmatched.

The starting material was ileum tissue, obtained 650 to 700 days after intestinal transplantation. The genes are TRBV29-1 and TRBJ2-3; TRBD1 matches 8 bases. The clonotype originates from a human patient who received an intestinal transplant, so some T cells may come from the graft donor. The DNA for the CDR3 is TGCAGCGTGGGGACAGGCCTAGACACGCAGTATTTT. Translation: CSVGTGLDTQYF.